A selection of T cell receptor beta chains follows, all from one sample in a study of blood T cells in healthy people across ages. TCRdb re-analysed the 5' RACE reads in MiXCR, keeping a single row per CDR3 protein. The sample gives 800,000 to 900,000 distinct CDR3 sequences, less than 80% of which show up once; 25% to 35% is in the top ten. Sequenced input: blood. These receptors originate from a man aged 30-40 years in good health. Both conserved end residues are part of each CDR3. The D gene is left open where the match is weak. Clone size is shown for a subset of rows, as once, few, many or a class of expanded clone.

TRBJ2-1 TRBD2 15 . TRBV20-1 CSAPPTSGGRDEQFF TGCAGTGCCCCCCCAACTAGCGGGGGGCGGGATGAGCAGTTCTTC
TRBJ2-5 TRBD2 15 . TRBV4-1 CASSQVGRDQETQYF TGCGCCAGCAGCCAAGTAGGGAGGGACCAAGAGACCCAGTACTTC
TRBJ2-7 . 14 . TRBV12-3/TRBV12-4 CASSFTRARQEQYF TGTGCCAGCAGTTTTACGAGGGCGAGGCAAGAGCAGTACTTC
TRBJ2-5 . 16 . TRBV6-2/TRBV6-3 CASSYGEGGSQETQYF TGTGCCAGCAGTTACGGAGAAGGGGGTAGCCAAGAGACCCAGTACTTC
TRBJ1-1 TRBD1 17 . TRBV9 CASSDSGGRKLNTEAFF TGTGCCAGCAGCGACTCAGGGGGCAGGAAGTTGAACACTGAAGCTTTCTTT
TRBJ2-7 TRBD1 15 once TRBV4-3 CASSLQGQGGNEQYF TGCGCCAGCAGCCTTCAAGGACAGGGCGGGAACGAGCAGTACTTC
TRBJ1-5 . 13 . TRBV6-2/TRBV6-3 CASSYRVYQPQHF TGTGCCAGCAGTTACAGGGTTTATCAGCCCCAGCATTTT
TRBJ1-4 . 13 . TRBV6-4 CASSGGEGEKLFF TGTGCCAGCAGTGGAGGAGAAGGTGAAAAACTGTTTTTT
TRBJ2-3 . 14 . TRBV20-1 CSARDTLLGDTQYF TGCAGTGCTAGAGATACACTCCTGGGAGATACGCAGTATTTT
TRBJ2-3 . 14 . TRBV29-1 CSVTEGSMTDTQYF TGCAGCGTAACAGAGGGCAGTATGACAGATACGCAGTATTTT
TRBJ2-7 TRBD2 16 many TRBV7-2 CASSLGGAGAHYEQYF TGTGCCAGCAGCTTAGGGGGAGCGGGGGCTCACTACGAGCAGTACTTC
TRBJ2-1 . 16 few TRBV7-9 CASSLLGTPVYNEQFF TGTGCCAGCAGCTTGTTAGGAACCCCGGTCTACAATGAGCAGTTCTTC
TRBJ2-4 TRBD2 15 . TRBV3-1 CASSQDRELAGETYF TGTGCCAGCAGCCAAGATCGAGAACTAGCGGGGGAGACGTACTTC
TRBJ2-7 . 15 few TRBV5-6 CASSFKRTEGYEQYF TGTGCCAGCAGCTTTAAGAGGACAGAAGGCTACGAGCAGTACTTC
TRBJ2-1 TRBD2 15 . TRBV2 CASTVRLADYNEQFF TGTGCCAGCACAGTCCGGCTAGCGGATTACAATGAGCAGTTCTTC
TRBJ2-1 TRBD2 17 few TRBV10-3 CAISEWTSGGPNNEQFF TGTGCCATCAGTGAGTGGACTAGCGGGGGGCCAAACAATGAGCAGTTCTTC
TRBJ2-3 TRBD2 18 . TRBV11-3 CASSFKRGARTSTDTQYF TGTGCCAGCAGCTTCAAGCGGGGTGCGAGGACTAGCACAGATACGCAGTATTTT
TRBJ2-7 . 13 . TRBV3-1 CASSLDLNYEQYF TGTGCCAGCAGCCTCGACTTGAACTACGAGCAGTACTTC
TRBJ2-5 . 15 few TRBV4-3 CASSQDPSVLETQYF TGCGCCAGCAGCCAAGATCCGTCCGTTCTGGAGACCCAGTACTTC
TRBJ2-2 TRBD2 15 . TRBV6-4 CASSPDSGATGELFF TGTGCCAGCAGTCCTGATAGCGGGGCCACCGGGGAGCTGTTTTTT
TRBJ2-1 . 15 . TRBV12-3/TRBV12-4 CASSLAHYLGNEQFF TGTGCCAGCAGTTTAGCGCACTACCTCGGGAATGAGCAGTTCTTC
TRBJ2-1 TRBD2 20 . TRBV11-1 CAGSLGARRGGVGSYNEQFF TGTGCCGGCAGCTTAGGCGCTAGGCGGGGGGGCGTAGGCTCCTACAATGAGCAGTTCTTC
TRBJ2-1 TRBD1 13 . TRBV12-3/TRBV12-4 CASRRQGNNEQFF TGTGCCAGCAGAAGACAGGGAAACAATGAGCAGTTCTTC
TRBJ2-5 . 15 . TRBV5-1 CASSLAPRDQETQYF TGCGCCAGCAGCTTGGCCCCCCGGGACCAAGAGACCCAGTACTTC
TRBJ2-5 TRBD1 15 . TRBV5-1 CASSLRTGEQETQYF TGCGCCAGCAGCCTCCGGACAGGGGAGCAAGAGACCCAGTACTTC
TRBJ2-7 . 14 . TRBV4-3 CASSQAQGFGEQYF TGCGCCAGCAGCCAAGCCCAGGGCTTCGGCGAGCAGTACTTC
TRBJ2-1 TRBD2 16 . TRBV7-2 CASSPRLAGGNNEQFF TGTGCCAGCAGCCCAAGACTAGCGGGGGGGAACAATGAGCAGTTCTTC
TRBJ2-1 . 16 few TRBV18 CASSDGTPPWYDEQFF TGTGCCAGCTCGGACGGGACACCGCCGTGGTACGATGAGCAGTTCTTC
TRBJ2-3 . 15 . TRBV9 CAGSVTKGSTDTQYF TGTGCCGGCAGCGTAACAAAGGGAAGCACAGATACGCAGTATTTT
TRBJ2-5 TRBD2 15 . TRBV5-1 CASSLDGTSVETQYF TGCGCCAGCAGCTTGGATGGGACTAGCGTGGAGACCCAGTACTTC
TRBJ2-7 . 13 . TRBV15 CATGPDRSYEQYF TGTGCCACCGGGCCAGACCGGTCCTACGAGCAGTACTTC
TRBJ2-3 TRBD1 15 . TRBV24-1 CATSGPGQGTDTQYF TGTGCCACCAGTGGTCCGGGACAGGGCACAGATACGCAGTATTTT
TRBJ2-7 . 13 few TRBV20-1 CSARVDRSYEQYF TGCAGTGCTAGAGTAGACAGATCCTACGAGCAGTACTTC